These 17 T cell receptor beta chains originate from one sample sequenced in a study of blood T cell repertoires in COVID-19. Some clones are missing from TCRdb's copy, which holds only in-frame ones; the method was immunoSEQ multiplex PCR. The sample shows about 92,000 clones, approximately 70% of them seen only once. The sample taken for sequencing was peripheral blood. All receptors derive from a woman aged 60-75 years in a cohort sampled during active or convalescent COVID-19.

The chain combines TRBV27 with TRBJ2-3; tentative D call: TRBD1 (7 bases). Trimming pared 1 base from V and 1 base from J, leaving 21 bases between. The germline gives CDR1 MNHEY, CDR2 SMNVEV (reference sequence). The CDR3 loop spans 19 amino acids. CDR3 region: CASSLFWPGGGGGTDTQYF. In nucleotides, the CDR3 is TGTGCCAGCAGTTTATTTTGGCCTGGAGGAGGGGGCGGCACAGATACGCAGTATTTT.

The gene calls are TRBV12-3 or TRBV12-4 and TRBJ2-7; maybe TRBD1 (5 bases). The CDR3 spans 13 residues. V was shortened by 8 bases and J by 2 bases, with 13 bases between the two germline ends. The chain's CDR3 is CASYQGPAYEQYF. CDR3 in DNA: TGTGCCAGCTACCAGGGTCCGGCCTACGAGCAGTACTTC.

The chain recombines TRBV5-1 with TRBJ2-1; 7 bases agree with TRBD1. In germline, CDR1 is SGHRS, CDR2 YFSETQ. V lost 3 bases and J lost 6; bases outside the gene matches: 6. The length of the CDR3 is 14 residues. The CDR3 DNA is TGCGCCAGCAGCTCCGGGACAGTCATCAATGAGCAGTTCTTC. This translates into CASSSGTVINEQFF.

This clone has a handful of counts. This chain joins TRBV5-1 and TRBJ2-1; weak D call: TRBD2 (5 bases). With 7 bases removed from V and 3 bases from J, the gap between germline ends came to 14 bases. Germline V gives CDR1 SGHRS, CDR2 YFSETQ. The CDR3 loop spans 14 amino acids. CDR3 DNA sequence: TGCGCCAGCGCTTCCGAGGGAGACTACAATGAGCAGTTCTTC. Translation gives CASASEGDYNEQFF.

The sample holds a few counts of this clone. The J gene is TRBJ1-4, the V gene TRBV7-6, with 9 bases identical to TRBD1. Germline V gene lookup returns CDR1 SGHVS and CDR2 FNYEAQ. J lost 3 bases, V lost 1 base, and 3 bases had no gene match. The CDR3 has 16 amino acids. The CDR3 is CASSLGGTGSNEKLFF. DNA for the CDR3: TGTGCCAGCAGCTTAGGGGGGACAGGGTCTAATGAAAAACTGTTTTTT.

The chain joins TRBV11-1 to TRBJ1-6, with 8 bases identical to TRBD1. V dropped 5 bases and J dropped 7; count of bases not matched to a gene: 7. There are 15 residues in the CDR3. Germline assignment: CDR1 SGHAT and CDR2 FQDESV (reference sequence). CDR3 DNA: TGTGCCAGCAGCATCCTGACAGGGGTCAATTCACCCCTCCACTTT. Translating gives CASSILTGVNSPLHF.

This sequence joins TRBV2 and TRBJ2-3, with TRBD2 identical over 12 bases. V shed 8 bases, J shed 2 bases, and the junction held 2 bases outside the gene matches. Germline CDR1 and CDR2: SNHLY and FYNNEI. The CDR3 contains 14 residues. CDR3: CASGLAGTTDTQYF. Written as DNA, the CDR3 is TGTGCCAGCGGACTAGCGGGGACCACAGATACGCAGTATTTT.

The gene calls are TRBV7-9 and TRBJ2-3; 10 nucleotides align to TRBD1. With V trimmed by 3 bases and J by 5 bases, 2 bases remained unmatched. This CDR3 is 14 amino acids long. Germline CDR1 and CDR2: SEHNR and FQNEAQ (reference sequence). The CDR3 sequence: CASSLGDRGDTQYF. CDR3 nucleotides: TGTGCCAGCAGCTTGGGGGACAGGGGAGATACGCAGTATTTT.

This chain connects TRBV19 to TRBJ2-7; no definite D call. The CDR3 consists of 14 residues. V lost 1 base, J lost 2 bases, and 9 bases lay in between. Germline CDR1 is LNHDA and CDR2 is SQIVND (reference sequence). DNA for the CDR3: TGTGCCAGTAGTATAGTGGCGGATGCCTACGAGCAGTACTTC. Translating it yields CASSIVADAYEQYF. The full variable domain, with the rest looked up from reference TRBV19 and TRBJ2-7, is DGGITQSPKYLFRKEGQNVTLSCEQNLNHDAMYWYRQDPGQGLRLIYYSQIVNDFQKGDIAEGYSVSREKKESFPLTVTSAQKNPTAFYLCASSIVADAYEQYFGPGTRLTVT.

The chain links TRBV10-3 to TRBJ1-2; a weak D match, TRBD1 (5 bases). Germline CDR1 and CDR2: ENHRY and SYGVKD. The CDR3 covers 13 residues. V lost 7 bases and J lost 7, with 16 bases in between. Here the CDR3 reads CAITDLLGGGYTF. As DNA, the CDR3 is TGTGCCATCACCGATTTACTCGGGGGTGGCTACACCTTC.

The J gene is TRBJ1-1, the V gene TRBV11-3; D is unresolved. With 2 bases removed from V and 0 bases from J, the gap between germline ends came to 4 bases. The CDR3 extends over 13 amino acids. CDR1 and CDR2 (germline): SGHNT, YENEEA. CDR3 sequence: CASSLQVNTEAFF. CDR3 bases: TGTGCCAGCAGCTTACAGGTGAACACTGAAGCTTTCTTT.

The chain couples TRBV21-1 to TRBJ1-1; the table assigns TRBD1, which was not confirmed against the DNA. TRBV21-1 is assigned pseudogene status. This CDR3 is 17 amino acids long. CDR3 coding DNA: TGTGCCAGCAGCAAGCTACAAACAGGGCGCACCAACACTGAAGCTTTCTTT. This encodes CASSKLQTGRTNTEAFF.

This clone was picked up one time. This rearrangement joins TRBV19 to TRBJ1-5, with D uncertain. Germline CDR1 reads LNHDA; CDR2 reads SQIVND (reference sequence). V was cut by 1 base and J by 0 bases, with 13 bases left in between. This CDR3 is 17 amino acids long. CDR3 in amino acids: CASSIGPQTYSNQPQHF. CDR3 sequence (DNA): TGTGCCAGTAGTATAGGCCCCCAAACTTATAGCAATCAGCCCCAGCATTTT.

V is TRBV20-1 and J is TRBJ2-5, with D uncertain. Germline-derived CDR1 and CDR2 are DFQATT and SNEGSKA (reference sequence). Trimming stripped 3 bases from V and 0 bases from J, with 2 bases between. The CDR3 has 11 amino acids. CDR3 protein: CSASNQETQYF. The CDR3, as DNA: TGCAGTGCTAGCAACCAAGAGACCCAGTACTTC.

This clone was seen a few times. This rearrangement joins TRBV5-4 to TRBJ2-2, with 7 bases aligning to TRBD2. The junction had 8 bases not matched to a gene; V was cut back by 2 bases and J by 1 base. This CDR3 contains 17 residues. The germline V gene has CDR1 SGHNT and CDR2 YYREEE (reference sequence). CDR3 coding DNA: TGTGCCAGCAGCTTATCGGCGTCTAGCGGGAACACCGGGGAGCTGTTTTTT. This translates into CASSLSASSGNTGELFF.

J is TRBJ2-7 and V is TRBV5-1; D perhaps matches TRBD2 (6 bases). Germline lookup yields CDR1 SGHRS and CDR2 YFSETQ. This CDR3 is built from 15 residues. Trimming shortened V by 4 bases and J by 1 base, and 15 bases separated the two germline ends. The CDR3 DNA sequence: TGCGCCAGCAGCCCGAGAATACGGGGGTCCTACGAGCAGTACTTC. It codes for CASSPRIRGSYEQYF.

This clone ranks as medium-sized. The chain is built from TRBV4-1 and TRBJ1-6; weak D call: TRBD1 (5 bases). CDR1 and CDR2 (germline): MGHRA, YSYEKL. The CDR3 covers 17 residues. Trimming removed 0 bases at V and 7 bases at J, with 16 bases between. As DNA, the CDR3 is TGCGCCAGCAGCCAAGACGTCCCCGCAGGGTCGAATTCACCCCTCCACTTT. It encodes CASSQDVPAGSNSPLHF.